The T cell receptor beta chain described here comes from a study of cytomegalovirus exposure and HLA in healthy donors. Germline CDR1 SQVTM, CDR2 ANQGSEA. V lost 4 bases, J lost 3 bases, and 8 bases stayed unmatched. The CDR3 covers 14 residues. Assay used: immunoSEQ multiplex PCR; TCRdb lists only in-frame clones, some missing. This table holds about 200,000 clones, less than 90% found once. The sample taken for sequencing was PBMCs. The receptor was isolated from a woman between 18 and 30 years old in good health and CMV-seronegative. V gene TRBV29-1 combines with J gene TRBJ2-7; 8 nucleotides agree with TRBD1. CDR3 bases: TGCAGCGTTGTCTTTGGGGACAGGAGCTACGAGCAGTACTTC. This translates into CSVVFGDRSYEQYF.